This T cell receptor (beta chain) was recovered during a study of regulatory T cells in long-lasting Graves disease. Findings and limits, study-wide: Authors noted too few samples as a limitation.

Documented time point: newly diagnosed GD, antithyroid drugs for less than 3 months. Construction of the TCR library relied on RNA isolated from PBMCs. This clonotype was counted many times. Its antigen is still unknown. Arm-PCR of CDR3 regions and iRepertoire HTBI primers were the basis on which TCR beta libraries were built. Via MiXCR, TCRdb re-called the multiplex PCR reads, giving one row per CDR3 protein. The sample holds about 540,000 distinct CDR3 sequences, roughly 14% seen once. This same sample was also part of a study on T cells in Graves' hyperthyroidism and ophthalmopathy. From that study: Stable hyperthyroidism was separated from ophthalmopathy by a model based on 13 V-J features.

The source of this sequence is a man in his thirties or forties with Graves disease. The source material was peripheral blood mononuclear cells (PBMCs), sampled at new diagnosis, from a patient treated with antithyroid drugs.

Here the CDR3 reads CASSVSGANEKLFF. The CDR3 bases are TGTGCCAGCAGCGTATCAGGGGCTAATGAAAAACTGTTTTTT. This chain connects TRBV9 to TRBJ1-4; a possible D gene is TRBD1 (6 bases). Germline assignment: CDR1 SGDLS and CDR2 YYNGEE. V was shortened by 1 base and J by 3 bases, with 7 bases between the two germline ends. The CDR3 spans 14 residues.